The clone carrying this T cell receptor (beta chain) was seen more than once but under ten times. Its target is unknown. This entry is derived from a study of identical twins. Study results and caveats: Conclusions leaned on cross-sectional statistical analysis and did not track the same donors over time. While abundant cord blood beta clonotypes carried fewer insertions, memory repertoires showed no such pattern.

V shed 5 bases, J shed 8 bases, and the junction held 5 bases outside the gene matches. The CDR3 sequence is 13 residues long. TCRdb itself ran the 5' RACE reads through MiXCR, one entry per CDR3 protein. The data contain 400,000 to 550,000 distinct CDR3 sequences, 13% to 15% of them singletons. The same specimen was also included in a second study, on yellow fever vaccine responses in identical twins.

The gene calls are TRBV12-3 or TRBV12-4 and TRBJ2-2; 7 nucleotides line up with TRBD2. This receptor was obtained from a woman aged 18-29 years in good health. The material sequenced was CD4+ T cells sorted from blood. The CDR3 here is CASSRSGLGELFF. As DNA, the CDR3 is TGTGCCAGCAGTCGTAGCGGGCTGGGGGAGCTGTTTTTT.